This paragraph reports one T cell receptor beta chain. As yet, its antigen is unknown. One junction end does not reproduce the germline sequence, and a read error may be involved. The data derive from a study of cytomegalovirus exposure and HLA in healthy donors. Study-level results: An observed cluster of highly shared sequence variants was recorded as a likely sequencing artifact.

CDR3 size: 15 residues. Per germline, CDR1 SGHNT and CDR2 YYREEE (reference sequence). In the PCR, 60 Vbeta and 13 Jbeta primers were used. Assay used: immunoSEQ multiplex PCR; TCRdb lists only in-frame clones, some missing. The sample carries 100,000 to 130,000 clones, 65% to 85% recorded once. The sequencing input was PBMCs. This clonotype was sampled from a man between 18 and 29 years old in good health and CMV-seronegative. The chain carries TRBV5-4 and TRBJ2-1; tentative D call: TRBD2 (6 bases). The CDR3 DNA reads as TGTGCCAGCAGCTTGGCCGGGACTCCCTACGATGAGCAGTTCTTC. It yields the protein CASSLAGTPYDEQFF.